The present T cell receptor beta chain was sequenced within a study of CDR3 diversity in severe acne. V was trimmed by 5 bases and J by 2 bases, leaving 9 bases between them. The CDR3 spans 13 residues. Germline-derived CDR1 and CDR2 are MGHDK and SYGVNS. TCRdb called the PCR reads again in MiXCR, with one record for every CDR3 protein. This sample has fewer than 90,000 distinct CDR3 sequences, with around 47% found just once. This rearrangement joins TRBV25-1 to TRBJ1-1; no reliable D call. The sequenced material came from blood. This TCR was recovered from a male donor with severe acne vulgaris. The DNA of the CDR3 is TGTGCCAGCAGTCTTCAACTAAACACTGAAGCTTTCTTT. This sequence encodes CASSLQLNTEAFF.